This passage covers 4 T cell receptor beta chains from one sample sequenced in a study of cytomegalovirus exposure and HLA in healthy donors. The PCR was carried out with 60 Vbeta primers and 13 Jbeta primers. Assay: immunoSEQ multiplex PCR; the TCRdb copy retains only in-frame clones and omits some. The data show 130,000 to 150,000 clones, 60% to 80% seen once. Sequencing input: PBMCs. The receptor set was obtained from a woman aged 25-40 years in good health and CMV-seronegative.

The gene calls are TRBV29-1 and TRBJ2-3; TRBD1 is a possible D gene (5 bases). V shed 3 bases and J shed 0 bases, with 7 bases lying between them. Germline CDR1 is SQVTM and CDR2 is ANQGSEA. This CDR3 comprises 13 residues. CDR3 in DNA: TGCAGCGTTGACTCAGGGAGCACAGATACGCAGTATTTT. Amino acid sequence: CSVDSGSTDTQYF.

The CDR3 region is CAGTLHRTMNTEAFF. As DNA, the CDR3 is TGTGCCGGCACCTTACACAGGACCATGAACACTGAAGCTTTCTTT. This chain connects TRBV28 to TRBJ1-1, with a tentative D call TRBD1 (5 bases). V was pared by 11 bases and J by 0 bases, with 19 bases between. The CDR3 totals 15 residues. CDR1 MDHEN and CDR2 SYDVKM come from the germline V gene.

V gene TRBV27 combines with J gene TRBJ1-1; TRBD1 agrees at 9 bases. There are 16 residues in the CDR3. Germline CDR1 is MNHEY and CDR2 is SMNVEV (reference sequence). J lost 1 base, V lost 10 bases, and 13 bases had no gene match. The CDR3 DNA reads as TGTGCCACCACCGGGACAGGGCGAGGGAAGAACACTGAAGCTTTCTTT. This codes for CATTGTGRGKNTEAFF.

This chain links TRBV5-1 with TRBJ2-7, with no clear D. Trimming removed 0 bases at V and 3 bases at J, with 13 bases between. CDR3 length equals 15 residues. Germline-derived CDR1 and CDR2 are SGHRS and YFSETQ. Here the CDR3 DNA reads TGCGCCAGCAGCTTGGGACCAGAGGAGTACTACGAGCAGTACTTC. Protein sequence: CASSLGPEEYYEQYF.